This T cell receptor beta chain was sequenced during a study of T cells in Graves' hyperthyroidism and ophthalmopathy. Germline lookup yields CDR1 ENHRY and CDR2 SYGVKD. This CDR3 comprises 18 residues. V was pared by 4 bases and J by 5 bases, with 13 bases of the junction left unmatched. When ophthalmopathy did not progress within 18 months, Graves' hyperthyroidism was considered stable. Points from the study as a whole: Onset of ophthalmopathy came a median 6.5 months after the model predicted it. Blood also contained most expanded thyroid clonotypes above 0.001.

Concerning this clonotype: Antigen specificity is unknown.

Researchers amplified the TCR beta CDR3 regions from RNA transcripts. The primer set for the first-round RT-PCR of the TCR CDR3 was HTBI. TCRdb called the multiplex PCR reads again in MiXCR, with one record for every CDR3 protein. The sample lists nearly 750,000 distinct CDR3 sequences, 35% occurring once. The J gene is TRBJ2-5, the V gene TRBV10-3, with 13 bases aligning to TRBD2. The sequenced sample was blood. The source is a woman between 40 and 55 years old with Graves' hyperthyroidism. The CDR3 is CAISAFDPGLAGTETQYF. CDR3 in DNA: TGTGCCATCAGTGCTTTCGACCCGGGACTAGCGGGAACGGAGACCCAGTACTTC.